The T cell receptor (beta chain) described here comes from a study of beta chain features in type 1 diabetes. Study-wide findings and caveats: A closer apparent resemblance between naive, central memory and Treg TCRB repertoires was seen in patients than in healthy donors. Shorter templates might be favored by PCR, equally in patients and controls.

V lost 5 bases to trimming and J lost 5 bases; unmatched junction nucleotides: 8. This CDR3 has 16 amino acids. CDR1 and CDR2 from the germline V gene are MNHNY and SVGAGI (reference sequence). As to this clone: The antigen remains unidentified.

Every bit of the isolated RNA underwent reverse transcription, so sequencing read expressed TCRB transcripts. Some clones are missing from TCRdb's copy, which holds only in-frame ones; the method was immunoSEQ multiplex PCR. The top ten clones hold around 0.1% of a sample with hundreds of thousands of clones, around 15% of them seen once. Sorting that relied on CD45RO/CCR7/CD25/CD127/CD95/CD27 yielded CD4+ naive, central memory, regulatory and stem cell-like memory cells. Once sorted, every population was more than 95% pure. Sequenced: naive CD4+ T cells from blood. This sequence was found in a man younger than 35 in good health. The genes are TRBV6-6 and TRBJ2-3; 12 bases agree with TRBD2. As DNA, the CDR3 is TGTGCCAGCAGTGTCCGACTAGCGGGGGATAGAGATACGCAGTATTTT. Protein product: CASSVRLAGDRDTQYF.